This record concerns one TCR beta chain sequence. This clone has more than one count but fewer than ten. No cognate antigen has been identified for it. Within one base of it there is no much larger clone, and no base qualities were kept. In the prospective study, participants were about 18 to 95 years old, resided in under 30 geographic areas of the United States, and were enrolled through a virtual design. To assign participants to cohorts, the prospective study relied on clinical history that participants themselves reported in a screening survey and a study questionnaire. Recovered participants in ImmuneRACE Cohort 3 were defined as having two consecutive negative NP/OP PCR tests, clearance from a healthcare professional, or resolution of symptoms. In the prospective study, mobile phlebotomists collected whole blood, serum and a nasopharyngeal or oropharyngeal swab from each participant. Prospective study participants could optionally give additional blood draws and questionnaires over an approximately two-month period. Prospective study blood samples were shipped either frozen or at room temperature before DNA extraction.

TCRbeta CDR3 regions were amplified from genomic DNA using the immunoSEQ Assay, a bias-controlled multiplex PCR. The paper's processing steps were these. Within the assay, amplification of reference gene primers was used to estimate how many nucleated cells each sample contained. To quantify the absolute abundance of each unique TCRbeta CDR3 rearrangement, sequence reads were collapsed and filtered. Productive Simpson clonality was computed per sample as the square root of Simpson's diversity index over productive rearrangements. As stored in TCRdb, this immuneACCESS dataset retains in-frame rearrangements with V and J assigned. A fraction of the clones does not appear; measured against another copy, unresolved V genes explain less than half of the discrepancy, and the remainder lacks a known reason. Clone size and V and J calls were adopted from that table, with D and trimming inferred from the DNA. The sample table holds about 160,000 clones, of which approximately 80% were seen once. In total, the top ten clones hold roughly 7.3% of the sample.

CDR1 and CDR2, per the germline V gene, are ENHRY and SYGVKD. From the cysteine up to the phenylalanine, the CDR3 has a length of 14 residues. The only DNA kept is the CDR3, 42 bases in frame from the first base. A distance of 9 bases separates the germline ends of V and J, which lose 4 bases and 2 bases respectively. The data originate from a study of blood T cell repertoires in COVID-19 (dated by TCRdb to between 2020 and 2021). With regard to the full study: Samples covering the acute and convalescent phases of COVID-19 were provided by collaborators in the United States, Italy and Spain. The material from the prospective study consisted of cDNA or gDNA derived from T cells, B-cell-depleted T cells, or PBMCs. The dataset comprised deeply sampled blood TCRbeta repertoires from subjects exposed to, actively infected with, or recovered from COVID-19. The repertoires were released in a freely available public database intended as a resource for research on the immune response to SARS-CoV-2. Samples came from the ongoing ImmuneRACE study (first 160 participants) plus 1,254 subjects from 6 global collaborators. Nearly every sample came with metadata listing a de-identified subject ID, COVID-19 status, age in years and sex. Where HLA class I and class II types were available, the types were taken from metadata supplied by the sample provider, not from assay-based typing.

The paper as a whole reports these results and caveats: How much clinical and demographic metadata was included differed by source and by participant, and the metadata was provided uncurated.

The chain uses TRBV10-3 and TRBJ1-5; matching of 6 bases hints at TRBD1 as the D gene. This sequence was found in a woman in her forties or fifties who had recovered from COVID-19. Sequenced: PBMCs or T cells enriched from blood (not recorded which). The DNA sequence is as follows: TGTGCCATCAGTGCGGCAGGGGGCAATCAGCCCCAGCATTTT. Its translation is CAISAAGGNQPQHF.